The 18 T cell receptor beta chains presented below share a single source sample, sequenced in a study of patients and donors after allogeneic stem cell transplantation. MiXCR, applied by TCRdb to the RT-PCR reads, yields one record per CDR3 protein. The repertoire holds 900,000 to 1,000,000 distinct CDR3 sequences, with roughly 17% as singletons. The sample consisted of blood, either unsorted or a sorted T cell fraction (not recorded which). The receptors originated from a human donor who was either an allogeneic HSCT recipient or a stem cell or donor lymphocyte infusion donor (not recorded which). It is not recorded whose cells these are; they may come from a transplant donor.

This clonotype has just a few counts. This sequence joins TRBV20-1 and TRBJ2-3; no clear D gene. Germline CDR1 DFQATT, CDR2 SNEGSKA (reference sequence). The CDR3 runs to 13 residues. V was pared by 3 bases and J by 1 base, with 8 bases between. The CDR3 spells CSARREGTDTQYF. In DNA form, the CDR3 reads TGCAGTGCTAGGCGAGAGGGCACAGATACGCAGTATTTT.

This clonotype was found a few times. V is TRBV2 and J is TRBJ2-7, with 7 nucleotides matching TRBD1. CDR1 is SNHLY and CDR2 is FYNNEI in the germline V gene. The CDR3 is 12 amino acids. Unmatched junction bases numbered 4, after V lost 8 bases and J lost 3 bases. CDR3 bases: TGTGCCAGCCGGGGACAGCGCTACGAGCAGTACTTC. Translated: CASRGQRYEQYF. Full variable domain (missing parts from reference TRBV2 and TRBJ2-7): EPEVTQTPSHQVTQMGQEVILRCVPISNHLYFYWYRQILGQKVEFLVSFYNNEISEKSEIFDDQFSVERPDGSNFTLKIRSTKLEDSAMYFCASRGQRYEQYFGPGTRLTVT.

The chain employs TRBV28 and TRBJ2-7; D is unclear. Germline CDR1 and CDR2: MDHEN and SYDVKM. The V end was cut by 3 bases, the J end by 5 bases, with 2 bases between. The CDR3 sequence is 10 residues long. The CDR3, as DNA: TGTGCCAGCAGTTTTGACGAGCAGTACTTC. Protein sequence: CASSFDEQYF. The variable domain in full, with the rest retrieved from reference TRBV28 and TRBJ2-7, is DVKVTQSSRYLVKRTGEKVFLECVQDMDHENMFWYRQDPGLGLRLIYFSYDVKMKEKGDIPEGYSVSREKKERFSLILESASTNQTSMYLCASSFDEQYFGPGTRLTVT.

This clonotype appeared a few times. V usage is TRBV21-1 and J usage is TRBJ1-2. TRBV21-1 counts as a pseudogene. The CDR3 has 15 amino acids. This chain's CDR3 is CASSKDPRGYSGYTF. The CDR3 nucleotides read TGTGCCAGCAGCAAGGACCCACGGGGATATAGTGGCTACACCTTC.

This clonotype was seen a handful of times. The chain carries TRBV20-1 and TRBJ2-2; D is unclear. The CDR3 loop spans 14 amino acids. With 6 bases removed from V and 1 base from J, the gap between germline ends came to 12 bases. Germline CDR1 reads DFQATT; CDR2 reads SNEGSKA (reference sequence). DNA of the CDR3: TGCAGTGCGCGGTTTGGCGGGAACACCGGGGAGCTGTTTTTT. It yields the protein CSARFGGNTGELFF.

This clonotype turned up a few times. V gene TRBV7-2 combines with J gene TRBJ2-7; tentatively, D is TRBD1 (6 bases). CDR3 length: 15 residues. The germline V and J ends were trimmed by 1 base and 4 bases, with 14 bases remaining between them. Germline loops: CDR1 SGHTA, CDR2 FQGNSA. CDR3 region: CASSLGAGEGYEQYF. The CDR3 DNA follows: TGTGCCAGCAGCTTAGGGGCAGGGGAAGGTTACGAGCAGTACTTC.

This clonotype was found a few times. V usage is TRBV10-3 and J usage is TRBJ2-7; D remains ambiguous. Germline CDR1 ENHRY, CDR2 SYGVKD. This CDR3 is built from 15 residues. Trimming removed 3 bases at V and 3 bases at J, with 15 bases between. CDR3 region: CAISEVPRIGYEQYF. The CDR3 coding sequence is TGTGCCATCAGTGAAGTCCCCCGAATCGGCTACGAGCAGTACTTC.

The sample holds a few counts of this clonotype. The V call is TRBV4-3, the J call TRBJ2-3; a possible D gene is TRBD2 (7 bases). The CDR3 is made up of 18 amino acids. Germline assignment: CDR1 LGHNA and CDR2 YSLEER. Trimming took off 0 bases at V and 0 bases at J, with 16 bases between the two ends. The CDR3 sequence is CASSQDLGGRTSTDTQYF. The CDR3 DNA follows: TGCGCCAGCAGCCAAGATTTGGGGGGGCGAACTAGCACAGATACGCAGTATTTT.

This clonotype was picked up a small number of times. V usage is TRBV24-1 and J usage is TRBJ2-5; weak D call: TRBD2 (5 bases). V lost 4 bases and J 5 bases, leaving 13 bases between the germline ends. Germline values: CDR1 KGHDR, CDR2 SFDVKD. This CDR3 is 14 amino acids long. CDR3 sequence (DNA): TGTGCCACCAGTGACGCGACTACCCCGGAGACCCAGTACTTC. Protein product: CATSDATTPETQYF.

This sequence joins TRBV29-1 and TRBJ2-7, with D possibly TRBD2 on 5 matching bases. The germline CDR1 and CDR2 sequences are SQVTM and ANQGSEA. Deletions cut 7 bases from V and 4 bases from J, with 17 bases between. This CDR3 spans 13 amino acids. DNA of the CDR3: TGCAGCGCCATACTAGTTTCCCGTTACGAGCAGTACTTC. Its translation: CSAILVSRYEQYF.

Ten or more counts support this clonotype. V is TRBV7-9 and J is TRBJ2-3; maybe TRBD2 (5 bases). CDR3 length equals 13 residues. Germline loops: CDR1 SEHNR, CDR2 FQNEAQ (reference sequence). Trimming cost V 8 bases and J 3 bases, with 12 bases left between them. CDR3 amino acids: CASGLRGTDTQYF. The CDR3 nucleotides are TGTGCCAGCGGTCTCCGAGGGACAGATACGCAGTATTTT.

In this sample, this clonotype turned up many times. V is TRBV10-3 and J is TRBJ2-2, with D perhaps matching TRBD2 (5 bases). CDR3 length: 16 residues. Trimming removed 4 bases from V and 1 base from J, with 13 bases in between. The V gene's germline CDR1 is ENHRY and CDR2 SYGVKD. The DNA for the CDR3 is TGTGCCATCAGTGCCCGGAGACTAAAGAACACCGGGGAGCTGTTTTTT. Its protein product is CAISARRLKNTGELFF.

This clonotype was recorded a few times. V is TRBV20-1 and J is TRBJ2-3, with D maybe TRBD2 (7 bases). V lost 2 bases, J lost 2 bases, and 17 bases lay in between. This CDR3 spans 16 amino acids. Germline loops: CDR1 DFQATT, CDR2 SNEGSKA (reference sequence). The CDR3 DNA reads as TGCAGTGCTAGATCCAATCGGCGGGGGCCCACAGATACGCAGTATTTT. This sequence encodes CSARSNRRGPTDTQYF.

This clonotype occurred a few times. The chain uses TRBV4-2 and TRBJ2-2, with TRBD1 matching 7 bases. Trimming removed 1 base from V and 7 bases from J; junction bases left unmatched: 9. CDR1 and CDR2 (germline): LGHNA, YNFKEQ. This CDR3 has 16 residues. Here the CDR3 reads CASSQGGGRPLGELFF. As DNA, the CDR3 is TGTGCCAGCAGCCAAGGAGGGGGCCGTCCCCTCGGGGAGCTGTTTTTT.

Only a few counts were recorded for this clonotype. The genes are TRBV11-2 and TRBJ2-2; TRBD2 aligns across 11 bases. Germline CDR1 SGHAT, CDR2 FQNNGV. This CDR3 spans 16 amino acids. With 5 bases clipped from V and 6 bases from J, the junction kept 8 bases outside the gene matches. This CDR3 reads CASSPRLAGIAGELFF. For the CDR3, the DNA is TGTGCCAGCAGCCCCCGACTAGCGGGGATCGCCGGGGAGCTGTTTTTT.

The chain employs TRBV4-2 and TRBJ2-7; D is possibly TRBD2 (5 bases). V was shortened by 0 bases and J by 2 bases, with 14 bases between the two germline ends. CDR1 is LGHNA, CDR2 YNFKEQ, per germline. The length of the CDR3 is 16 residues. In DNA, the CDR3 is TGTGCCAGCAGCCAAGAACGGGGTCTTAACCCCTACGAGCAGTACTTC. This translates into CASSQERGLNPYEQYF.

There are a few counts of this clonotype. The chain joins TRBV27 to TRBJ2-1, with 8 bases identical to TRBD1. The CDR3 loop spans 15 amino acids. Trimming removed 2 bases from V and 5 bases from J; junction bases left unmatched: 5. Germline V lookup: CDR1 MNHEY, CDR2 SMNVEV (reference sequence). CDR3 sequence: CASSLGNRGDNEQFF. The CDR3 DNA follows: TGTGCCAGCAGTTTAGGGAACAGGGGGGACAATGAGCAGTTCTTC.

The table lists this clonotype with a few counts. The chain carries TRBV27 and TRBJ2-2; 9 positions agree with TRBD1. J lost 1 base, V lost 6 bases, and 12 bases had no gene match. There are 18 residues in the CDR3. Per the germline V gene, CDR1 is MNHEY and CDR2 is SMNVEV (reference sequence). CDR3 bases: TGTGCCAGCAGACGACACCATCCGGGACAGGGGAACACCGGGGAGCTGTTTTTT. Its protein product is CASRRHHPGQGNTGELFF.